This T cell receptor beta chain was recovered during a study of blood T cells in healthy people across ages. This clonotype has a count of ten or more. Its antigen is not known. Ranging in age from about 6 to 90, the donors were healthy Caucasian individuals from Russia. Germline CDR1 ENHRY, CDR2 SYGVKD. After removal of 4 bases from V and 3 bases from J, the junction contained 1 base not matched to a gene. The CDR3 runs 13 residues. Findings and limits, study-wide: Expanded clonotype changes were possibly confounded by unknown donor CMV status. Bulk PBMC profiling left naive and antigen-experienced comparisons inconclusive.

Next came a second PCR, run for about 6 to 12 cycles, which used a sample-barcoded 5' primer along with a J-beta primer mix. TCRdb itself ran the 5' RACE reads through MiXCR, one entry per CDR3 protein. The sample carries roughly 1.6 million distinct CDR3 sequences, roughly 32% recorded once. The chain is built from TRBV10-3 and TRBJ2-5; 8 bases match TRBD2. This receptor was identified in a woman aged 25 to 39 in good health. The sample consisted of blood. CDR3 DNA sequence: TGTGCCATCAGTGTTAGCGGGGAAGAGACCCAGTACTTC. This gives the protein CAISVSGEETQYF.